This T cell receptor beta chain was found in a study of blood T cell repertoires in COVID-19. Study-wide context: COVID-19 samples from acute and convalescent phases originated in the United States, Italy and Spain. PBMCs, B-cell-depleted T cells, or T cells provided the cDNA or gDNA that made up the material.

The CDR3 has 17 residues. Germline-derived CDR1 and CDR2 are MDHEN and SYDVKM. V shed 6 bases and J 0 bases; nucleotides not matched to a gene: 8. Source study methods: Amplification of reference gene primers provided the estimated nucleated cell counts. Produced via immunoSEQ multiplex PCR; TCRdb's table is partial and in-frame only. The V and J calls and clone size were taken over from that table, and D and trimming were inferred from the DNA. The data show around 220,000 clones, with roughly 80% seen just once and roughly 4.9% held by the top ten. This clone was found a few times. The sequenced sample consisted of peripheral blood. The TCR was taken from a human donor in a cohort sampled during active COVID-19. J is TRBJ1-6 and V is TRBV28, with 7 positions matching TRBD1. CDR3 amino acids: CASSRDRVSSYNSPLHF. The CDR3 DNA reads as TGTGCCAGCAGCCGTGACAGGGTGAGCTCCTATAATTCACCCCTCCACTTT.